This paragraph reports one T cell receptor (beta chain). The antigen is undetermined. Per the germline V gene, CDR1 is SQVTM and CDR2 is ANQGSEA. The CDR3 has 11 residues. The sample originates from a study of blood T cells in healthy people across ages. Combining a sample-barcoded 5' primer with a J-beta primer mix, a second PCR ran for roughly 7 to 11 cycles. TCRdb itself ran the 5' RACE reads through MiXCR, one entry per CDR3 protein. The sample has hundreds of thousands of distinct CDR3 sequences; about 55% are singletons. Study findings and constraints: Long-lived donors exceeded aged donors in naive CD4+ cells and diversity.

The chain carries TRBV29-1 and TRBJ2-1; D gene uncertain. The DNA matches TRBJ2-7 better at its end, which makes the J call doubtful. Input material: blood. The TCR was taken from a man older than 75 in good health. CDR3 DNA: TGCAGCCCTCGACTCTACAATGAGCAGTACTTC. Its translation: CSPRLYNEQYF.